This T cell receptor (beta chain) was captured by sequencing in a study of vaccination effects on CD4 cells after COVID-19. The ViraFEST assay expanded antigen-specific CD4+ T cells with viral peptide pools before sequencing. Culture lasted around eleven days before CD4+ T cell isolation. Vaccine recipients, nucleocapsid antibody negative, had no prior SARS-CoV-2 infection. PBMC cultures contained approximately 1.8 million cells per well, about 10 IU/ml IL-2 and 10 ug/ml peptides. Replacing half the medium with IL-2 medium was done on days 3 and 7. Looked up from germline, CDR1 is SGHTA and CDR2 is FQGTGA. The CDR3 consists of 19 residues. The V gene end was trimmed by 0 bases and the J gene end by 1 base; junction bases not matched to a gene: 12. Measured with immunoSEQ multiplex PCR; TCRdb has only the in-frame clones, and not every one. The sample holds under 80,000 clones, approximately 74% seen once.

Study-level points and caveats: Limitations: small convalescent group and missing early post-infection timepoints.

As concerns this clone: Its antigen is not identified.

The source was CD4+ T cells from PBMCs cultured with HCoV-229E spike peptides, collected before COVID-19 vaccination. The chain carries TRBV7-3 and TRBJ2-3; 8 bases agree with TRBD2. The sequence was obtained from a human donor who received a COVID-19 vaccine. CDR3 region: CASSLTGTRSLDRTDTQYF. Here the CDR3 DNA reads TGTGCCAGCAGCTTAACCGGGACTAGATCCCTCGACCGCACAGATACGCAGTATTTT.